This T cell receptor (beta chain) comes out of a study of T cell changes during pregnancy in multiple sclerosis. The CDR3 length is 13 residues. Between the trimmed V and J ends, which lost 2 bases and 7 bases, there was a span of 12 bases. Looked up from germline, CDR1 is SGHRS and CDR2 is YFSETQ. Assay: immunoSEQ multiplex PCR; the TCRdb copy retains only in-frame clones and omits some. Here the sample spans about 40,000 clones, over 75% being singletons. The rearrangement uses TRBV5-1 and TRBJ1-2; maybe TRBD1 (5 bases). This TCR was sampled from a female donor with multiple sclerosis, enrolled in a pregnancy study. Sequences were derived from CD4+ T cells from peripheral blood mononuclear cells, sampled in the third trimester of pregnancy. The CDR3: CASSFRDFGGYTF. CDR3 nucleotides: TGCGCCAGCAGCTTCAGGGATTTCGGTGGCTACACCTTC.